This T cell receptor beta chain is from a study of T-cell reconstitution after alpha-beta-depleted transplantation in children. This clonotype came up a few times. Its antigen remains unidentified. Researchers prepared the TCRbeta library using unique molecular identifiers, the study reports. TCRdb re-called the PCR reads through MiXCR, storing one row per CDR3 protein. The profile shows about 110,000 distinct CDR3 sequences, around 6.4% of them singletons. Study-wide results and limits: Surviving recipient T cells and thymic progenitors underlay high day-60 TCRbeta diversity in some patients. There were reportedly several hundred expanded graft clones from which alpha-beta T cells came about two months after transplant. By one year post-transplant, T-cell counts and diversity largely arose from T cells that were newly produced.

Germline values: CDR1 MDHEN, CDR2 SYDVKM. This CDR3 has 15 residues. Trimming stripped 2 bases from V and 6 bases from J, with 15 bases between. The TCR sequence derives from a male patient aged 2-10 years who had a stem cell transplant for acute lymphoblastic leukemia, so the T cells may come from the graft donor. The chain has TRBV28 and TRBJ2-3; maybe TRBD1 (7 bases). The sample in question was PBMCs, mostly from graft donor cells, obtained 360 days after TCRalphabeta/CD19-depleted stem cell transplant. CDR3 in amino acids: CASSLGQGGWDTQYF. In nucleotides, the CDR3 is TGTGCCAGCAGTTTAGGGCAGGGGGGTTGGGATACGCAGTATTTT. Complete variable domain (other parts from reference TRBV28 and TRBJ2-3): DVKVTQSSRYLVKRTGEKVFLECVQDMDHENMFWYRQDPGLGLRLIYFSYDVKMKEKGDIPEGYSVSREKKERFSLILESASTNQTSMYLCASSLGQGGWDTQYFGPGTRLTVL.